Listed below are T cell receptor beta chains from one sample, sequenced in a study of early T cells in non-severe SARS-CoV-2 infection. Each CDR3 protein gets one entry after TCRdb re-called the 5' RACE reads with MiXCR. The sample lists 50,000 to 60,000 distinct CDR3 sequences, under 15% occurring once. Sequencing was done on a sample of whole blood. The source of these receptors is an adult who was a healthcare worker with PCR-confirmed SARS-CoV-2 infection or an uninfected control (not recorded which). Each CDR3 is given with its conserved first and last residue. Each record gives: D gene, J gene, clone size, V gene, CDR3 protein, CDR3 DNA. The D gene is left open where the match is weak. Clone size is stated in some rows and not others, as once, few, many or a class when expanded.

d_gene: .
j_gene: TRBJ1-1
abundance: .
v_gene: TRBV27
CDR3aa: CASSFAPTGMVLDLMNTEAFF
CDR3nt: TGTGCCAGCAGTTTTGCCCCGACAGGAATGGTTCTCGACCTCATGAACACTGAAGCTTTCTTT

d_gene: .
j_gene: TRBJ2-6
abundance: many
v_gene: TRBV18
CDR3aa: CASSGRLSGANVLTF
CDR3nt: TGTGCCAGCTCGGGTAGGCTGTCTGGGGCCAACGTCCTGACTTTC

d_gene: .
j_gene: TRBJ1-2
abundance: few
v_gene: TRBV27
CDR3aa: CASSWGVSGYGYTF
CDR3nt: TGTGCCAGCAGTTGGGGAGTAAGCGGGTATGGCTACACCTTC

d_gene: .
j_gene: TRBJ1-3
abundance: few
v_gene: TRBV2
CDR3aa: CASTFGPRNTIYF
CDR3nt: TGTGCCAGCACATTCGGGCCCCGAAACACCATATATTTT

d_gene: .
j_gene: TRBJ1-2
abundance: many
v_gene: TRBV30
CDR3aa: CAWRRGGYTF
CDR3nt: TGTGCCTGGAGGCGGGGAGGCTACACCTTC

d_gene: TRBD2
j_gene: TRBJ2-5
abundance: .
v_gene: TRBV29-1
CDR3aa: CSVVGRETQYF
CDR3nt: TGCAGCGTTGTCGGGAGGGAGACCCAGTACTTC

d_gene: TRBD2
j_gene: TRBJ2-1
abundance: many
v_gene: TRBV11-3
CDR3aa: CASSQTNRWASGGAEQFF
CDR3nt: TGTGCCAGCAGCCAAACCAACCGCTGGGCTAGCGGGGGGGCTGAGCAGTTCTTC

d_gene: .
j_gene: TRBJ2-3
abundance: few
v_gene: TRBV12-3/TRBV12-4
CDR3aa: CASSFGRDTQYF
CDR3nt: TGTGCCAGCAGTTTTGGGCGAGATACGCAGTATTTT

d_gene: .
j_gene: TRBJ2-1
abundance: many
v_gene: TRBV5-4
CDR3aa: CASSSTYNEQFF
CDR3nt: TGTGCCAGCAGCTCGACCTACAATGAGCAGTTCTTC

d_gene: TRBD1
j_gene: TRBJ1-3
abundance: many
v_gene: TRBV19
CDR3aa: CATVDRASGNTIYF
CDR3nt: TGTGCCACCGTCGACAGGGCCTCTGGAAACACCATATATTTT

d_gene: .
j_gene: TRBJ2-7
abundance: few
v_gene: TRBV20-1
CDR3aa: CSARSSPWGEEQYF
CDR3nt: TGCAGTGCTAGATCGTCCCCTTGGGGAGAAGAGCAGTACTTC

d_gene: .
j_gene: TRBJ1-2
abundance: many
v_gene: TRBV10-1
CDR3aa: CATKIAGVCSYGYTF
CDR3nt: TGCGCCACAAAGATTGCAGGGGTCTGTAGCTATGGCTACACCTTC

d_gene: .
j_gene: TRBJ2-3
abundance: few
v_gene: TRBV5-1
CDR3aa: CASSLDPASTDTQYF
CDR3nt: TGCGCCAGCAGCTTGGATCCGGCCAGCACAGATACGCAGTATTTT

d_gene: .
j_gene: TRBJ2-5
abundance: .
v_gene: TRBV7-9
CDR3aa: CASSLLQQETQYF
CDR3nt: TGTGCCAGCAGCTTACTACAGCAAGAGACCCAGTACTTC

d_gene: TRBD1
j_gene: TRBJ1-3
abundance: .
v_gene: TRBV4-3
CDR3aa: CASSPTTGRHTIYF
CDR3nt: TGCGCCAGCAGCCCCACGACAGGGAGGCACACCATATATTTT

d_gene: .
j_gene: TRBJ1-6
abundance: few
v_gene: TRBV9
CDR3aa: CASSVEGHNSPLHF
CDR3nt: TGTGCCAGCAGTGTCGAGGGTCATAATTCACCCCTCCACTTT

d_gene: TRBD2
j_gene: TRBJ2-3
abundance: .
v_gene: TRBV19
CDR3aa: CASSLGLAGGTPTDTQYF
CDR3nt: TGTGCCAGTAGTTTGGGACTAGCGGGGGGCACCCCCACAGATACGCAGTATTTT

d_gene: .
j_gene: TRBJ2-5
abundance: few
v_gene: TRBV29-1
CDR3aa: CSVGRAQETQYF
CDR3nt: TGCAGCGTTGGCAGAGCACAAGAGACCCAGTACTTC

d_gene: TRBD1
j_gene: TRBJ2-7
abundance: .
v_gene: TRBV5-1
CDR3aa: CASSLAGTGFREQYF
CDR3nt: TGCGCCAGCAGCTTGGCTGGGACAGGGTTTCGGGAGCAGTACTTC

d_gene: TRBD2
j_gene: TRBJ2-1
abundance: many
v_gene: TRBV7-3
CDR3aa: CASSPGLAVLNEQFF
CDR3nt: TGTGCCAGCAGTCCGGGACTAGCGGTACTCAATGAGCAGTTCTTC

d_gene: TRBD2
j_gene: TRBJ2-5
abundance: few
v_gene: TRBV29-1
CDR3aa: CSAGLGKETQYF
CDR3nt: TGCAGCGCGGGACTAGGGAAAGAGACCCAGTACTTC

d_gene: .
j_gene: TRBJ2-7
abundance: .
v_gene: TRBV6-2/TRBV6-3
CDR3aa: CASSYPPIQPPKFVYEQYF
CDR3nt: TGTGCCAGCAGTTATCCGCCAATCCAACCACCTAAGTTCGTGTACGAGCAGTACTTC

d_gene: TRBD1
j_gene: TRBJ1-2
abundance: .
v_gene: TRBV18
CDR3aa: CASSPNGQGVDGYTF
CDR3nt: TGTGCCAGCTCACCCAATGGACAGGGGGTCGATGGCTACACCTTC

d_gene: .
j_gene: TRBJ1-1
abundance: many
v_gene: TRBV10-1
CDR3aa: CASSESTGNTEAFF
CDR3nt: TGCGCCAGCAGTGAGTCTACAGGGAACACTGAAGCTTTCTTT

d_gene: .
j_gene: TRBJ2-3
abundance: few
v_gene: TRBV6-5
CDR3aa: CASGNILGTQYF
CDR3nt: TGTGCCAGCGGGAACATTCTCGGTACGCAGTATTTT

d_gene: TRBD1
j_gene: TRBJ2-3
abundance: .
v_gene: TRBV29-1
CDR3aa: CSVTGGADTQYF
CDR3nt: TGCAGCGTCACAGGGGGCGCAGATACGCAGTATTTT

d_gene: TRBD2
j_gene: TRBJ2-3
abundance: many
v_gene: TRBV7-2
CDR3aa: CASSRTSGDKDTQYF
CDR3nt: TGTGCCAGCAGCAGGACTAGCGGGGACAAAGATACGCAGTATTTT

d_gene: .
j_gene: TRBJ1-5
abundance: many
v_gene: TRBV29-1
CDR3aa: CSVSGQANQPQHF
CDR3nt: TGCAGCGTGAGCGGACAAGCAAATCAGCCCCAGCATTTT

d_gene: TRBD2
j_gene: TRBJ2-1
abundance: .
v_gene: TRBV6-2/TRBV6-3
CDR3aa: CASSFGLAGGPAEQFF
CDR3nt: TGTGCCAGCAGTTTCGGACTAGCGGGGGGGCCTGCTGAGCAGTTCTTC

d_gene: TRBD1
j_gene: TRBJ1-2
abundance: few
v_gene: TRBV4-3
CDR3aa: CASSQGTGGVYGYTF
CDR3nt: TGCGCCAGCAGCCAGGGGACAGGGGGTGTCTATGGCTACACCTTC

d_gene: .
j_gene: TRBJ2-5
abundance: few
v_gene: TRBV7-9
CDR3aa: CASSSRVGPWETQYF
CDR3nt: TGTGCCAGCAGCTCCCGCGTGGGCCCGTGGGAGACCCAGTACTTC

d_gene: .
j_gene: TRBJ2-7
abundance: few
v_gene: TRBV6-6
CDR3aa: CASKIVGHTYEQYF
CDR3nt: TGTGCCAGCAAAATTGTGGGACATACCTACGAGCAGTACTTC

d_gene: TRBD1
j_gene: TRBJ1-2
abundance: many
v_gene: TRBV10-3
CDR3aa: CAISPTGRNYGYTF
CDR3nt: TGTGCCATCAGTCCGACAGGGCGAAACTATGGCTACACCTTC

d_gene: TRBD2
j_gene: TRBJ2-7
abundance: few
v_gene: TRBV9
CDR3aa: CASSVGEGSGTYEQYF
CDR3nt: TGTGCCAGCAGCGTCGGGGAGGGAAGTGGAACCTACGAGCAGTACTTC

d_gene: .
j_gene: TRBJ1-2
abundance: .
v_gene: TRBV11-2
CDR3aa: CASSSLRTEGANYGYTF
CDR3nt: TGTGCCAGCAGCTCCCTACGCACGGAAGGGGCTAACTATGGCTACACCTTC

d_gene: .
j_gene: TRBJ2-5
abundance: many
v_gene: TRBV2
CDR3aa: CASVAGVPQETQYF
CDR3nt: TGTGCCAGTGTCGCAGGGGTTCCACAAGAGACCCAGTACTTC

d_gene: .
j_gene: TRBJ1-2
abundance: few
v_gene: TRBV14
CDR3aa: CASSQDVGGYTF
CDR3nt: TGTGCCAGCAGCCAAGATGTGGGAGGCTACACCTTC